This T cell receptor beta chain emerged from a study of blood T cell repertoires in COVID-19. The data were produced by immunoSEQ multiplex PCR, yet TCRdb's version contains in-frame clones alone and is incomplete. The sample yields roughly 180,000 clones, about 85% seen once. Between the trimmed V and J ends, which lost 4 bases and 4 bases, there was a span of 7 bases. The CDR3 contains 13 residues. From germline, CDR1 is MNHEY and CDR2 SMNVEV (reference sequence). The TCR comes from a man aged 60 to 69 who had recovered from COVID-19. Material for sequencing was peripheral blood. V is TRBV27 and J is TRBJ2-2; D may be TRBD1 (5 bases). For the CDR3, the DNA is TGTGCCAGCAGTTCAGGGTTCACCGGGGAGCTGTTTTTT. It specifies CASSSGFTGELFF.